What follows are 26 T cell receptor beta chains derived from one specimen sequenced in a study of T cell changes during pregnancy in multiple sclerosis. Profiling relied on immunoSEQ multiplex PCR, and the TCRdb table lists in-frame clones only, not all of them. The table has about 40,000 clones, 90% to 95% seen once; the top ten hold about 7.8%. This specimen consisted of CD8+ T cells from peripheral blood mononuclear cells, obtained before pregnancy. These receptors came from a female donor with multiple sclerosis, enrolled in a pregnancy study.

The chain combines TRBV4-2 with TRBJ1-1; 10 nucleotides match TRBD1. Germline trimming cut 1 base from V and 8 bases from J; bases unmatched to any gene: 7. This CDR3 has 15 residues. CDR1 and CDR2 from the germline V gene are LGHNA and YNFKEQ. CDR3 residues: CASSQGESGQGEAFF. The CDR3 DNA is TGTGCCAGCAGCCAAGGAGAGTCGGGACAGGGGGAAGCTTTCTTT.

Details on this clone: One end of the junction does not line up with germline, which may come from a read error. The chain couples TRBV7-7 to TRBJ2-5; a weak D match, TRBD2 (6 bases). In germline, CDR1 is SSHAT, CDR2 FNYEAQ (reference sequence). The CDR3 covers 13 residues. The CDR3, as DNA: TGTGCTAGCAGCCTATCGGGGGAAGAGACCCAGTACTTC. This gives the protein CASSLSGEETQYF.

The J gene is TRBJ1-2, the V gene TRBV19; possibly TRBD1 for D (5 bases). CDR1 LNHDA and CDR2 SQIVND come from the germline V gene (reference sequence). Trimming pared 5 bases from V and 6 bases from J, leaving 10 bases between. The CDR3 sequence is 12 residues long. CDR3 sequence: CASSQGLDGYTF. For the CDR3, the DNA is TGTGCCAGTAGTCAGGGATTGGATGGCTACACCTTC.

The chain recombines TRBV5-1 with TRBJ2-1, with 9 bases fitting TRBD1. This CDR3 has 16 residues. CDR1 is SGHRS, CDR2 YFSETQ, per germline. Losses at the gene ends were 3 bases for V and 5 bases for J; bases not matched to a gene: 9. The CDR3 nucleotides are TGCGCCAGCAGCTCGGGACAGGGTTTGTTGGACAATGAGCAGTTCTTC. Translation gives CASSSGQGLLDNEQFF.

The chain joins TRBV2 to TRBJ2-3; D gene unclear. Germline V gene lookup returns CDR1 SNHLY and CDR2 FYNNEI. CDR3 size: 12 residues. V was clipped by 6 bases and J by 2 bases, with 6 bases between them. CDR3 residues: CASSPITDTQYF. Here the CDR3 DNA reads TGTGCCAGCAGCCCTATCACAGATACGCAGTATTTT.

The gene calls are TRBV11-2 and TRBJ2-7, with unresolved D. Trimming took 5 bases from V and 3 from J, leaving 17 bases between them. The germline V gene encodes CDR1 SGHAT and CDR2 FQNNGV. The CDR3 contains 15 residues. CDR3 DNA: TGTGCCAGCAGCCTCGTGGGTAGCAGTAGCTACGAGCAGTACTTC. Its protein product is CASSLVGSSSYEQYF.

The rearrangement joins TRBV7-2 to TRBJ2-3, with a weak D call TRBD2 (6 bases). This CDR3 contains 14 residues. The germline V gene has CDR1 SGHTA and CDR2 FQGNSA. V was pared by 1 base and J by 4 bases, with 9 bases between. The CDR3 reads CASSLDGRSDTQYF. CDR3 in DNA: TGTGCCAGCAGCTTAGACGGGAGATCAGATACGCAGTATTTT.

The chain has TRBV9 and TRBJ2-6; TRBD1 is a possible D gene (6 bases). Germline V gene sequence: CDR1 SGDLS, CDR2 YYNGEE. CDR3 size: 17 residues. V was clipped by 1 base and J by 0 bases, with 11 bases between them. The CDR3 DNA sequence: TGTGCCAGCAGCGTAATGGACAGTCCCTCTGGGGCCAACGTCCTGACTTTC. This codes for CASSVMDSPSGANVLTF.

This clone was observed a single time. This chain joins TRBV5-1 and TRBJ2-6; D not resolved. From germline, CDR1 is SGHRS and CDR2 YFSETQ. This CDR3 has 18 residues. V lost 6 bases and J 0 bases, leaving 19 bases between the germline ends. As DNA, the CDR3 is TGCGCCAGCAACTTCGACGCAGGATTCCTCTCTGGGGCCAACGTCCTGACTTTC. This codes for CASNFDAGFLSGANVLTF.

This chain uses TRBV29-1 with TRBJ2-7; 10 nucleotides agree with TRBD1. Germline CDR1 and CDR2: SQVTM and ANQGSEA. With 4 bases clipped from V and 4 bases from J, the junction kept 10 bases outside the gene matches. This CDR3 is built from 15 residues. For the CDR3, the DNA is TGCAGCGTTGTGGGGGACAGGGGCGCTGTATACGAGCAGTACTTC. It encodes CSVVGDRGAVYEQYF.

This chain links TRBV2 with TRBJ2-4; D gene unclear. The germline V gene has CDR1 SNHLY and CDR2 FYNNEI. CDR3 size: 12 residues. The V end was cut by 8 bases, the J end by 7 bases, with 12 bases between. CDR3 coding DNA: TGTGCCAGCCTTTCTCTCGGGAACATTCAGTACTTC. Its protein is CASLSLGNIQYF.

CDR3 region: CASSSTSGRAYNEQFF. Written as DNA, the CDR3 is TGTGCCAGCAGTTCTACTAGCGGGAGGGCCTACAATGAGCAGTTCTTC. The V call is TRBV2, the J call TRBJ2-1; 13 bases fit TRBD2. After removal of 5 bases from V and 2 bases from J, the junction contained 3 bases not matched to a gene. Germline-derived CDR1 and CDR2 are SNHLY and FYNNEI. The CDR3 runs 16 residues. The full variable domain, with the rest looked up from reference TRBV2 and TRBJ2-1, is EPEVTQTPSHQVTQMGQEVILRCVPISNHLYFYWYRQILGQKVEFLVSFYNNEISEKSEIFDDQFSVERPDGSNFTLKIRSTKLEDSAMYFCASSSTSGRAYNEQFFGPGTRLTVL.

The chain carries TRBV7-9 and TRBJ2-7, with 8 bases matching TRBD2. This CDR3 is built from 14 residues. Losses at the gene ends were 0 bases for V and 3 bases for J; bases not matched to a gene: 1. The germline V gene encodes CDR1 SEHNR and CDR2 FQNEAQ (reference sequence). CDR3 loop: CASSLALAGYEQYF. CDR3 bases: TGTGCCAGCAGCTTAGCCCTAGCGGGCTACGAGCAGTACTTC. The full variable domain, with the rest looked up from reference TRBV7-9 and TRBJ2-7, is DTGVSQNPRHKITKRGQNVTFRCDPISEHNRLYWYRQTLGQGPEFLTYFQNEAQLEKSRLLSDRFSAERPKGSFSTLEIQRTEQGDSAMYLCASSLALAGYEQYFGPGTRLTVT.

The chain uses TRBV7-6 and TRBJ2-1, with D possibly being TRBD2 (5 bases). The germline gives CDR1 SGHVS, CDR2 FNYEAQ. V was shortened by 5 bases and J by 0 bases, with 11 bases between the two germline ends. The CDR3 loop spans 15 amino acids. The DNA of the CDR3 is TGTGCCAGCAGCGTGGACTCTTCCTCCTACAATGAGCAGTTCTTC. Residues: CASSVDSSSYNEQFF.

The chain uses TRBV7-9 and TRBJ2-1, with D possibly matching TRBD1 (6 bases). Trimming shortened V by 5 bases and J by 16 bases, and 27 bases separated the two germline ends. Germline V lookup: CDR1 SEHNR, CDR2 FQNEAQ (reference sequence). The CDR3 extends over 15 amino acids. The CDR3: CASSLANPAGAGEFF. CDR3 bases: TGTGCCAGCAGCCTGGCAAACCCAGCAGGTGCAGGGGAATTCTTC.

The chain employs TRBV5-1 and TRBJ2-2; 7 bases fit TRBD1. Germline CDR1 and CDR2: SGHRS and YFSETQ. The CDR3 consists of 14 residues. V shed 6 bases, J shed 6 bases, and the junction held 8 bases outside the gene matches. DNA for the CDR3: TGCGCCAGCACCCTCCCCCAGGGGGCCGGGGAGCTGTTTTTT. Translated, it gives CASTLPQGAGELFF. The variable domain in full, completed from reference TRBV5-1 and TRBJ2-2, reads KAGVTQTPRYLIKTRGQQVTLSCSPISGHRSVSWYQQTPGQGLQFLFEYFSETQRNKGNFPGRFSGRQFSNSRSEMNVSTLELGDSALYLCASTLPQGAGELFFGEGSRLTVL.

This clone has just a few counts. The V call is TRBV4-2, the J call TRBJ1-1; TRBD1 matches at 10 bases. V trimming: 1 base; J trimming: 5 bases; junction bases outside the gene matches: 4. The CDR3 consists of 15 residues. Germline CDR1 is LGHNA and CDR2 is YNFKEQ. The CDR3 loop is CASSQAEGQGTEAFF. Here the CDR3 DNA reads TGTGCCAGCAGCCAAGCCGAGGGACAGGGGACTGAAGCTTTCTTT.

The chain couples TRBV19 to TRBJ1-5; 8 positions agree with TRBD1. CDR1 is LNHDA, CDR2 SQIVND, per germline (reference sequence). CDR3 length: 16 amino acids. The trim removed 3 bases at V and 1 base at J, leaving 5 bases unmatched. The CDR3 loop reads CASSILQGVSNQPQHF. The CDR3 DNA reads TGTGCCAGTAGTATCCTACAGGGGGTGAGCAATCAGCCCCAGCATTTT.

The genes are TRBV9 and TRBJ2-7, with 7 bases that match TRBD2. The V gene end was trimmed by 4 bases and the J gene end by 5 bases; junction bases not matched to a gene: 9. This CDR3 has 14 amino acids. Germline V gene lookup returns CDR1 SGDLS and CDR2 YYNGEE. The CDR3 spells CASSIAGEVHEQYF. The DNA of the CDR3 is TGTGCCAGCAGCATCGCGGGAGAGGTACACGAGCAGTACTTC.

In regard to this clone: The same CDR3 can be traced to other DNA sequences in this sample. This chain uses TRBV4-3 with TRBJ1-1, with D tentatively TRBD1 (6 bases). This CDR3 region has 15 residues. Trimming took off 0 bases at V and 3 bases at J, with 11 bases between the two ends. Per the germline V gene, CDR1 is LGHNA and CDR2 is YSLEER. The CDR3 sequence: CASSQDGQRYTEAFF. CDR3 sequence (DNA): TGCGCCAGCAGCCAAGATGGACAGCGCTACACTGAAGCTTTCTTT.

V usage is TRBV4-3 and J usage is TRBJ2-1; D is perhaps TRBD2 (6 bases). Germline V CDR1 and CDR2: LGHNA, YSLEER. The CDR3 contains 15 residues. V was trimmed by 0 bases and J by 8 bases, leaving 14 bases between them. The CDR3 DNA follows: TGCGCCAGCAGCCAAGAGACTGGCCCTAGCGATGAGCAGTTCTTC. Translation gives CASSQETGPSDEQFF.

The V call is TRBV10-3, the J call TRBJ1-1; tentatively, D is TRBD1 (5 bases). V lost 8 bases, J lost 0 bases, and 10 bases lay in between. The CDR3 is made up of 13 amino acids. The germline V gene has CDR1 ENHRY and CDR2 SYGVKD. The CDR3 reads CAIHGGLNTEAFF. CDR3 nucleotides: TGTGCCATCCACGGGGGATTGAACACTGAAGCTTTCTTT.

The CDR3 DNA is TGTGCCAGCAGCCACCCCCGGGAGGGCGGGTCCTACGAGCAGTACTTC. It codes for CASSHPREGGSYEQYF. The gene calls are TRBV7-6 and TRBJ2-7, with 8 positions matching TRBD2. With V trimmed by 5 bases and J by 1 base, 10 bases remained unmatched. CDR1 SGHVS and CDR2 FNYEAQ come from the germline V gene. The CDR3 runs 16 residues.

This sequence joins TRBV19 and TRBJ2-7; 10 bases are a match to TRBD1. The junction had 5 bases not matched to a gene; V was cut back by 4 bases and J by 5 bases. The CDR3 sequence is 14 residues long. CDR1 LNHDA and CDR2 SQIVND come from the germline V gene (reference sequence). Here the CDR3 DNA reads TGTGCCAGTAGTACTAGGGACAGGGGCCACGAGCAGTACTTC. Translated, it gives CASSTRDRGHEQYF.

The CDR3 DNA is TGTGCCAGCAGCCAAGACTTAGCGGGAGCGAGCGAGCAGTACTTC. Encoded protein: CASSQDLAGASEQYF. The J gene is TRBJ2-7, the V gene TRBV4-2; TRBD2 aligns across 9 bases. CDR1 LGHNA and CDR2 YNFKEQ come from the germline V gene. Trimming at V came to 0 bases and at J to 6 bases, leaving 6 bases not matched to a gene. This CDR3 contains 15 residues.

This chain links TRBV27 with TRBJ2-1; TRBD1 is a possible D gene (5 bases). CDR1 is MNHEY, CDR2 SMNVEV, per germline (reference sequence). The V end lost 5 bases, the J end lost 9 bases, and 11 bases lay between the germline ends. This CDR3 contains 12 residues. CDR3: CASSLRGSEQFF. CDR3 DNA sequence: TGTGCCAGCAGTCTAAGGGGTAGTGAGCAGTTCTTC.